Below are 28 T cell receptor beta chains sequenced from a single sample in a study of blood T cell repertoires in COVID-19. Profiled with immunoSEQ multiplex PCR; TCRdb holds only in-frame clones, not every one. The table records 210,000 or so clones, 70% to 90% of them present only once. Material: PBMCs or T cells enriched from blood (not recorded which). The receptors originated from a man aged 25-45 years who had recovered from COVID-19.

The J gene is TRBJ2-3, the V gene TRBV5-3, with 9 positions matching TRBD2. TRBV5-3 qualifies as an ORF whose function is uncertain. The junction had 11 bases not matched to a gene; V was cut back by 0 bases and J by 3 bases. The length of the CDR3 is 18 residues. DNA of the CDR3: TGTGCCAGAAGCTTGGTGGCTAGCGGGAAGATACTGACAGATACGCAGTATTTT. Residues: CARSLVASGKILTDTQYF.

The genes are TRBV10-3 and TRBJ1-2, with TRBD1 matching 9 bases. Germline CDR1 ENHRY, CDR2 SYGVKD. V lost 7 bases and J lost 6; bases outside the gene matches: 9. The CDR3 loop spans 14 amino acids. The CDR3 here is CAIISGTGLDGYTF. In nucleotides, the CDR3 is TGTGCCATCATTTCCGGGACAGGGCTGGATGGCTACACCTTC.

The rearrangement uses TRBV2 and TRBJ2-2, with D maybe TRBD1 (5 bases). The V end was cut by 5 bases, the J end by 7 bases, with 11 bases between. CDR1 SNHLY and CDR2 FYNNEI come from the germline V gene. CDR3 length: 13 residues. The CDR3 sequence is CASSQTGVGELFF. CDR3 DNA sequence: TGTGCCAGCAGTCAAACAGGTGTCGGGGAGCTGTTTTTT.

The chain links TRBV5-1 to TRBJ2-2; 9 bases map to TRBD2. V lost 1 base, J lost 4 bases, and 5 bases stayed unmatched. This CDR3 spans 16 amino acids. CDR1 and CDR2 (germline): SGHRS, YFSETQ. The CDR3 DNA reads as TGCGCCAGCAGCTTGACTAGCGGGTTTAGCACCGGGGAGCTGTTTTTT. Its translation is CASSLTSGFSTGELFF.

The chain has TRBV5-4 and TRBJ1-2; 9 positions agree with TRBD1. Trimming at V came to 0 bases and at J to 5 bases, leaving 8 bases not matched to a gene. The CDR3 totals 16 residues. Per germline, CDR1 SGHNT and CDR2 YYREEE (reference sequence). CDR3 coding DNA: TGTGCCAGCAGCTTGGTTTTCGAGGACAGGGGTTATGGCTACACCTTC. This gives the protein CASSLVFEDRGYGYTF.

This rearrangement joins TRBV7-9 to TRBJ2-7, with D perhaps TRBD2 (6 bases). CDR1 SEHNR and CDR2 FQNEAQ come from the germline V gene (reference sequence). Trimming took 3 bases from V and 2 from J, leaving 14 bases between them. The CDR3 length is 15 residues. CDR3 residues: CASSFPLGLPYEQYF. The DNA for the CDR3 is TGTGCCAGCAGCTTCCCCCTTGGACTACCCTACGAGCAGTACTTC.

This chain links TRBV3-1 (or the pseudogene TRBV3-2) with TRBJ2-2; 8 nucleotides agree with TRBD2. Germline V lookup: CDR1 LGHDT, CDR2 YNNKEL (reference sequence). Losses at the gene ends were 2 bases for V and 15 bases for J; bases not matched to a gene: 5. The CDR3 sequence is 12 residues long. The CDR3 loop reads CASSQPGLVLFF. The CDR3 nucleotides read TGTGCCAGCAGCCAACCGGGACTAGTTTTGTTTTTT.

The CDR3 here is CASYSTPAGGWETQYF. CDR3 nucleotide sequence: TGTGCCAGCTATAGCACTCCGGCGGGGGGCTGGGAGACCCAGTACTTC. The V call is TRBV7-8, the J call TRBJ2-5; 8 bases are shared with TRBD2. This CDR3 is built from 16 residues. Germline-derived CDR1 and CDR2 are SGHVS and FQNEAQ. V was clipped by 8 bases and J by 5 bases; unmatched bases: 16.

This clone was recorded only once. The V and J genes are TRBV11-2 and TRBJ1-2; the D gene is possibly TRBD1 (6 bases). Looked up from germline, CDR1 is SGHAT and CDR2 is FQNNGV. V dropped 1 base and J dropped 4 bases, with 13 bases sitting between them. This CDR3 is built from 15 residues. The CDR3 spells CASSLGQGPGYGYTF. The CDR3 DNA sequence: TGTGCCAGCAGCTTAGGTCAGGGGCCTGGCTATGGCTACACCTTC.

The chain combines TRBV5-1 with TRBJ1-3; weak D call: TRBD1 (6 bases). The CDR3 extends over 15 amino acids. With 7 bases removed from V and 5 bases from J, the gap between germline ends came to 19 bases. Germline V CDR1 and CDR2: SGHRS, YFSETQ. DNA of the CDR3: TGCGCCAGCGGACTGGACAGTCCCCATCGAAACACCATATATTTT. It is translated as CASGLDSPHRNTIYF.

This chain links TRBV12-3 or TRBV12-4 with TRBJ2-7; 7 bases are a match to TRBD1. There are 13 residues in the CDR3. J gave up 6 bases and V 6 bases, and 8 bases lay outside the gene matches. The CDR3 sequence is CASSGTVPLEQYF. Written as DNA, the CDR3 is TGTGCCAGCAGCGGGACAGTTCCCCTCGAGCAGTACTTC.

As regards this clone: The sample contains more than one DNA sequence encoding this CDR3. The rearrangement uses TRBV11-2 and TRBJ2-7; 10 bases agree with TRBD2. With V trimmed by 3 bases and J by 3 bases, 2 bases remained unmatched. The CDR3 has 14 amino acids. Germline CDR1 and CDR2: SGHAT and FQNNGV. The CDR3 nucleotides read TGTGCCAGCAGCTTTAGCGGGGGGAGCTACGAGCAGTACTTC. This sequence encodes CASSFSGGSYEQYF.

This chain's CDR3 is CASSTLPGTLNTEAFF. Written as DNA, the CDR3 is TGTGCCAGCAGCACCCTACCCGGGACACTGAACACTGAAGCTTTCTTT. The rearrangement uses TRBV11-2 and TRBJ1-1; D is possibly TRBD1 (6 bases). CDR3 size: 16 residues. V shed 5 bases and J shed 0 bases, with 16 bases lying between them. Per germline, CDR1 SGHAT and CDR2 FQNNGV.

The CDR3 reads CATSDLEGQPQHF. The CDR3 DNA is TGTGCCACCAGTGATTTAGAGGGTCAGCCCCAGCATTTT. This chain joins TRBV24-1 and TRBJ1-5; D ambiguous. The CDR3 extends over 13 amino acids. The V end was cut by 1 base, the J end by 6 bases, with 6 bases between. Germline V lookup: CDR1 KGHDR, CDR2 SFDVKD.

The V and J genes are TRBV11-2 and TRBJ2-2; D might be TRBD2 (6 bases). Between the trimmed V and J ends, which lost 0 bases and 0 bases, there was a span of 14 bases. CDR3 length: 18 amino acids. Germline assignment: CDR1 SGHAT and CDR2 FQNNGV. DNA for the CDR3: TGTGCCAGCAGCTTAGAACGGCTAGCGAACGCGAACACCGGGGAGCTGTTTTTT. This translates into CASSLERLANANTGELFF.

The chain couples TRBV5-8 to TRBJ1-4; 7 nucleotides agree with TRBD1. The CDR3 has 14 residues. With 4 bases clipped from V and 4 bases from J, the junction kept 4 bases outside the gene matches. The germline gives CDR1 SGHTS, CDR2 YDEGEE. The chain's CDR3 is CASSPGGYNEKLFF. The DNA of the CDR3 is TGTGCCAGCAGCCCAGGGGGATATAATGAAAAACTGTTTTTT.

The chain joins TRBV7-2 to TRBJ1-1; 9 bases map to TRBD1. V shed 8 bases and J 1 base; nucleotides not matched to a gene: 5. Germline CDR1 SGHTA, CDR2 FQGNSA. This CDR3 is built from 14 residues. The CDR3 DNA is TGTGCCAGCGGGACAGGGCCGACGAACACTGAAGCTTTCTTT. Encoded protein: CASGTGPTNTEAFF.

This clone was seen only a few times. The CDR3 carries no conserved terminal phenylalanine or tryptophan, so it likely arises from a read error. It is unclear where the CDR3 begins or ends on the DNA, so no DNA is shown, and the CDR3 is as TCRdb lists it. The chain combines TRBV28 with TRBJ2-7; the DNA was not compared with TRBD2, the D call given in the table. In germline, CDR1 is MDHEN, CDR2 SYDVKM. Inclusive of both ends, the CDR3 amounts to 13 amino acids. The CDR3 reads CASSLRGRADRNL.

The chain employs TRBV6-1 and TRBJ2-1; 8 nucleotides align to TRBD2. Per the germline V gene, CDR1 is MNHNS and CDR2 is SASEGT. This CDR3 comprises 16 residues. Trimming took 1 base from V and 7 from J; bases not matched to a gene: 9. The CDR3, as DNA: TGTGCCAGCAGTGAAGTCTTCGGGGGGGCCAGGAATGAGCAGTTCTTC. Its translation: CASSEVFGGARNEQFF.

The gene calls are TRBV19 and TRBJ1-2, with 7 bases fitting TRBD1. Germline-derived CDR1 and CDR2 are LNHDA and SQIVND (reference sequence). The V gene end was trimmed by 8 bases and the J gene end by 8 bases; junction bases not matched to a gene: 11. The CDR3 extends over 13 amino acids. CDR3 sequence reads: CASSPTGTLGYTF. DNA of the CDR3: TGTGCCAGTTCCCCGACAGGGACACTAGGCTACACCTTC.

The chain uses TRBV5-5 and TRBJ1-1; D gene unclear. Trimming took 0 bases from V and 7 from J, leaving 13 bases between them. Per the germline V gene, CDR1 is SGHKS and CDR2 is YYEKEE (reference sequence). The CDR3 consists of 14 residues. CDR3 sequence reads: CASSLESLGIEAFF. In DNA form, the CDR3 reads TGTGCCAGCAGCTTGGAGAGCCTAGGCATTGAAGCTTTCTTT.

The chain couples TRBV10-3 to TRBJ2-1; the D gene is possibly TRBD2 (7 bases). This CDR3 region has 15 residues. Germline V gene data show CDR1 as ENHRY and CDR2 as SYGVKD. With 10 bases removed from V and 4 bases from J, the gap between germline ends came to 20 bases. Written as DNA, the CDR3 is TGTGCCACCCATAGTGGGGGGGCGAGTTACAATGAGCAGTTCTTC. Protein: CATHSGGASYNEQFF.

The chain combines TRBV25-1 with TRBJ2-3; 8 bases agree with TRBD2. CDR1 and CDR2 from the germline V gene are MGHDK and SYGVNS. This CDR3 comprises 15 residues. V gave up 9 bases and J gave up 0 bases; unmatched junction bases: 8. The CDR3 sequence: CASSPTSDSTDTQYF. CDR3 sequence (DNA): TGTGCCAGTTCGCCGACTAGCGACAGCACAGATACGCAGTATTTT.

The rearrangement uses TRBV5-6 and TRBJ2-3; 9 nucleotides agree with TRBD1. CDR3 size: 17 residues. The junction had 12 bases not matched to a gene; V was cut back by 3 bases and J by 4 bases. Germline loops: CDR1 SGHDT, CDR2 YYEEEE. For the CDR3, the DNA is TGTGCCAGCAGCTCTCCCCGGGACAGGGTGGTCGCAGATACGCAGTATTTT. Protein: CASSSPRDRVVADTQYF.

In its sample, this clone was seen a few times. The chain employs TRBV5-4 and TRBJ1-6; tentative D call: TRBD1 (5 bases). CDR3 size: 16 residues. The V gene's germline CDR1 is SGHNT and CDR2 YYREEE (reference sequence). V gave up 5 bases and J gave up 2 bases, with 14 bases separating them. The CDR3, as DNA: TGTGCCAGCAGTTCACCCGAGGACACCTATAATTCACCCCTCCACTTT. This translates into CASSSPEDTYNSPLHF. The variable domain in full, with the rest retrieved from reference TRBV5-4 and TRBJ1-6, is ETGVTQSPTHLIKTRGQQVTLRCSSQSGHNTVSWYQQALGQGPQFIFQYYREEENGRGNFPPRFSGLQFPNYSSELNVNALELDDSALYLCASSSPEDTYNSPLHFGNGTRLTVT.

The rearrangement links TRBV6-5 to TRBJ1-2; perhaps TRBD1 as D (6 bases). Deletions cut 0 bases from V and 3 bases from J, with 11 bases between. The CDR3 covers 15 residues. In germline, CDR1 is MNHEY, CDR2 SVGAGI. DNA of the CDR3: TGTGCCAGCAGTTACTCCGGGGGGCCAGACTATGGCTACACCTTC. It yields the protein CASSYSGGPDYGYTF.

The chain joins TRBV7-9 to TRBJ1-2; TRBD1 matches 10 bases. CDR3 length equals 16 residues. The germline V gene encodes CDR1 SEHNR and CDR2 FQNEAQ (reference sequence). Trimming at V came to 5 bases and at J to 3 bases, leaving 9 bases not matched to a gene. This chain's CDR3 is CASSPIRQGAYYGYTF. The CDR3, as DNA: TGTGCCAGCAGCCCTATTCGACAGGGGGCATACTATGGCTACACCTTC.

The gene calls are TRBV7-2 and TRBJ2-1; TRBD2 might be the D (5 bases). Trimming cost V 1 base and J 2 bases, with 9 bases left between them. This CDR3 has 15 amino acids. CDR1 is SGHTA, CDR2 FQGNSA, per germline. Here the CDR3 reads CASSLDTGAYNEQFF. CDR3 coding DNA: TGTGCCAGCAGCTTAGATACCGGGGCCTACAATGAGCAGTTCTTC. Using reference TRBV7-2 and TRBJ2-1 for the parts outside the CDR3, the full variable domain is GAGVSQSPSNKVTEKGKDVELRCDPISGHTALYWYRQSLGQGLEFLIYFQGNSAPDKSGLPSDRFSAERTGGSVSTLTIQRTQQEDSAVYLCASSLDTGAYNEQFFGPGTRLTVL.